This T cell receptor (beta chain) was retrieved from a study of T cells in Graves' hyperthyroidism and ophthalmopathy. Study information: At initial diagnosis, before any treatment had begun, peripheral blood was obtained. General observations from the study: Ophthalmopathy was separated from stable hyperthyroidism by a 13 V-J model.

Orbital computed tomography, thyroid ultrasound, serum thyroxine and TRAb, and clinical symptoms together informed the diagnoses. This clonotype appeared many times. Its antigen is unidentified. What was amplified from RNA transcripts were TCR beta CDR3 regions. The HTBI primer set served for first-round RT-PCR of the TCR CDR3. Using its own MiXCR run on the multiplex PCR reads, TCRdb lists one record per CDR3 protein. Among some 460,000 distinct CDR3 sequences listed, 15% to 17% were seen once. The CDR3 covers 15 residues. The germline CDR1 and CDR2 sequences are SGHNT and YENEEA. Trimming removed 1 base from V and 1 base from J, with 7 bases in between.

The sample consisted of blood. V gene TRBV11-3 combines with J gene TRBJ2-2; perhaps TRBD2 as D (6 bases). This receptor was taken from a young woman with Graves' hyperthyroidism. The CDR3 coding sequence is TGTGCCAGCAGCTTAGGGAGGGGGAACACCGGGGAGCTGTTTTTT. This translates into CASSLGRGNTGELFF.